This T cell receptor beta chain stems from a study of T cells after yellow fever vaccination (dated by TCRdb to between 2018 and 2020). Broadly, across the study: The SMART-Seq v4 Ultra Low Input RNA kit was used to prepare libraries from fractions with low cell numbers. Two healthy male donors, one aged 18 to 30 and one aged 30 to 40 years, were included in the cohort. Blood was collected at multiple timepoints before and after primary and secondary immunization, and bulk PBMC replicates and cell subsets were isolated. To follow T-cell clones before and after primary and booster YFV17D yellow fever vaccination, bulk TCR alpha and beta repertoires were sequenced over time. The paper as a whole reports these results and caveats: Because the study included only a couple of donors, the extent to which the findings can be generalized is limited. After the booster, most clones that had expanded after primary vaccination were detected again (about 95% of CD4 and under 90% of CD8), suggesting broad maintenance of memory. A small fraction of clonotypes showed up in both the CD4 and CD8 compartments, probably as a result of convergent recombination. Computational filtering was needed because FACS-sorted repertoires could contain abundant contaminating clonotypes from the bulk population. The secondary T-cell response was weaker than the primary response but faster, peaking on day 5 instead of day 15.

The reads were generated on an Illumina NovaSeq 6000. TCR cDNA was made using 5'RACE template switching, a step that added a universal primer site and unique molecular identifiers. Priming of cDNA synthesis was performed from both the TCR alpha and TCR beta constant segments. Two PCR steps were used to amplify libraries, with sample barcodes and sequencing adapters being added in the second step. Sequencing of libraries was performed on Illumina HiSeq 2500 (2x100 bp) or NovaSeq (2x150 bp). Concerning the study's data processing: MIGEC handled demultiplexing of reads and collapsing into UMI consensus sequences, while MiXCR performed V(D)J alignment. Using edgeR on replicate PBMC samples, clonotypes were called vaccine-responding if FDR was below 0.01 and the log2 fold change was above 5 up to day 15. Bulk clonotypes were assigned CD4 or CD8 identity according to which sequenced CD4 or CD8 repertoire held them at higher abundance. TCRdb handled the public reads itself, with Q25 trimming in fastp and clone calling in MiXCR, and kept productive beta chains. Every entry covers one CDR3 protein and lists the most common genes and DNA from its rows. TCRdb, not the original authors, processed these V and J calls. This sample has fewer than 350,000 distinct CDR3 sequences in its table, and approximately 3.9% of those were observed once. 23% of the sample is taken by the ten largest.

The treatment or condition tag for this specimen amounts to: live attenuated yellow fever vaccine strain. At every blood-draw timepoint, two biological replicates of bulk PBMCs were collected. A standard Ficoll-Paque protocol was used to isolate PBMCs from peripheral blood. TriZol was used to extract RNA from bulk PBMCs, CD4 and CD8 fractions, and dextramer-positive and dextramer-negative fractions. The CDR3 covers 18 residues, taking in both the cysteine and the phenylalanine. The CDR3 DNA has 54 bases and is translated from base 1. V lost 6 bases and J lost 8 bases, and the count of bases not matched to a germline gene is 19. With respect to this clonotype: No antigen is known for it. No per-base quality is available; no much larger clone lies one base away.

The rearrangement combines TRBV12-3 or TRBV12-4 with TRBJ2-3; 11 central bases correspond to TRBD1. This clonotype was obtained from a man younger than 35 who received the YFV17D yellow fever vaccine. The sequencing used PBMCs, collected on the day of the yellow fever booster vaccination. The CDR3 here reads CASRPLRGQGDTQGTQYF. The sequenced DNA: TGTGCCAGCAGACCACTCCGGGGACAGGGGGACACACAAGGTACGCAGTATTTT.